This TCR beta chain was recovered during a study of cytomegalovirus exposure and HLA in healthy donors. Germline CDR1 reads MNHEY; CDR2 reads SMNVEV (reference sequence). The V and J ends lost 6 bases and 0 bases respectively, with 15 bases between them. The CDR3 runs to 15 residues. This clone was observed once. Antigen: not known. The PCR contained 60 Vbeta and 13 Jbeta primers. Sequenced by immunoSEQ multiplex PCR; TCRdb stores in-frame clones only, minus some. The profile shows around 110,000 clones, 65% to 90% of them singletons. Study observations and caveats: The likely origin of a cluster of highly shared sequence variants was a sequencing artifact.

This sequence originates from a woman in her 30s in good health and CMV-seronegative. The sequencing sample was made of PBMCs. The rearrangement links TRBV27 to TRBJ2-7, with unresolved D. The CDR3 protein is CASRLRTLSSYEQYF. The DNA for the CDR3 is TGTGCCAGCAGATTACGCACGCTTAGCTCCTACGAGCAGTACTTC.